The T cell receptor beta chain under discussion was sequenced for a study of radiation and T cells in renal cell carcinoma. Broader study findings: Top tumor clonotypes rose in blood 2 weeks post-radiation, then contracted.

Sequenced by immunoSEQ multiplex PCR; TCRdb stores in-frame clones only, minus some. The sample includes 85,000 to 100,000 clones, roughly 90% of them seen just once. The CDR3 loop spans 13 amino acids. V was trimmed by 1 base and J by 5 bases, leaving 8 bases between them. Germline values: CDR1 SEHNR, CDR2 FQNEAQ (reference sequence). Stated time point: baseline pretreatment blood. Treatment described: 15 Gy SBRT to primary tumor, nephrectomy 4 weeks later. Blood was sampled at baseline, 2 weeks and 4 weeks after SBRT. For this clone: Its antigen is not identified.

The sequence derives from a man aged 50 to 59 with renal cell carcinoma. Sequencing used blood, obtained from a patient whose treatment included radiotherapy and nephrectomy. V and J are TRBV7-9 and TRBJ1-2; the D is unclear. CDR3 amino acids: CASSLDSPYGYTF. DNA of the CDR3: TGTGCCAGCAGCTTAGATAGCCCTTATGGCTACACCTTC.